This T cell receptor (beta chain) was recovered during a study of Graves' ophthalmopathy and Graves' hyperthyroidism. Study-wide context: There was a collection of peripheral blood at initial diagnosis, before any treatment.

From germline, CDR1 is SGHTA and CDR2 FQGTGA. This CDR3 has 14 amino acids. The V and J ends lost 5 bases and 2 bases, in that order; junction bases with no gene match: 2. PBMCs stemmed from approximately 9.7 ml of fresh peripheral blood. For this clonotype: Antigen unknown.

RNA transcripts were the template, and TCR beta CDR3 regions were amplified from them. A first-round RT-PCR used HTBI primers, followed by a second-round multiplex PCR. TCRdb ran MiXCR on the multiplex PCR reads and lists one entry per CDR3 protein. The table has roughly 700,000 distinct CDR3 sequences, 40% seen once; the top ten hold approximately 43%. Findings and caveats of the study: With approximately 88% sensitivity and around 80% specificity, a 13-signature model separated ophthalmopathy from stable hyperthyroidism.

The chain carries TRBV7-3 and TRBJ2-2, with 7 bases matching TRBD2. This TCR was sampled from an adult man with Graves' ophthalmopathy. The sequencing sample was made of peripheral blood. This CDR3 is CASSAGLNTGELFF. CDR3 nucleotide sequence: TGTGCCAGCAGCGCGGGACTAAACACCGGGGAGCTGTTTTTT.